Listed here are 7 T cell receptor beta chains from one sample, sequenced in a study of blood T cells in healthy people across ages. Alongside a J-beta primer mix, a sample-barcoded 5' primer served in a second PCR lasting 7 to 11 cycles. TCRdb recomputed calls from the 5' RACE reads with MiXCR, one row per CDR3 protein. The profile shows around 1,600,000 distinct CDR3 sequences, approximately 42% of them singletons. Sequencing was done on a sample of blood. The receptor source for this set is a woman between 18 and 29 years old in good health.

This rearrangement joins TRBV20-1 to TRBJ2-3; D may be TRBD1 (6 bases). V shed 4 bases and J shed 2 bases, with 13 bases lying between them. This CDR3 has 14 residues. Germline CDR1 reads DFQATT; CDR2 reads SNEGSKA (reference sequence). CDR3 DNA: TGCAGTGCTACGCGTACAGGGAACACAGATACGCAGTATTTT. Translation gives CSATRTGNTDTQYF.

The chain couples TRBV2 to TRBJ2-5, with D hard to call. Per germline, CDR1 SNHLY and CDR2 FYNNEI. This CDR3 region has 14 residues. V dropped 0 bases and J dropped 2 bases, with 7 bases sitting between them. DNA for the CDR3: TGTGCCAGCAGTGAAGCGAGGATGCAAGAGACCCAGTACTTC. Protein product: CASSEARMQETQYF.

This chain joins TRBV9 and TRBJ1-2; no clear D. The CDR3 is 15 amino acids. Per the germline V gene, CDR1 is SGDLS and CDR2 is YYNGEE. V was cut by 7 bases and J by 0 bases, with 16 bases left in between. CDR3 region: CASSGGDTSNYGYTF. The CDR3, as DNA: TGTGCCAGCTCAGGAGGTGACACTTCTAACTATGGCTACACCTTC. The variable domain in full, completed from reference TRBV9 and TRBJ1-2, reads DSGVTQTPKHLITATGQRVTLRCSPRSGDLSVYWYQQSLDQGLQFLIQYYNGEERAKGNILERFSAQQFPDLHSELNLSSLELGDSALYFCASSGGDTSNYGYTFGSGTRLTVV.

This clonotype was counted between two and nine times. The V gene is TRBV11-2, the J gene TRBJ1-2; perhaps TRBD1 as D (5 bases). Trimming took off 1 base at V and 9 bases at J, with 15 bases between the two ends. The length of the CDR3 is 14 residues. CDR1 is SGHAT, CDR2 FQNNGV, per germline. CDR3 nucleotides: TGTGCCAGCAGCTTAGCGCACTCAGGGTTAAGCTACACCTTC. Protein sequence: CASSLAHSGLSYTF.

There are a few counts of this clonotype. J is TRBJ2-7 and V is TRBV6-5; D is perhaps TRBD2 (6 bases). Trimming took off 6 bases at V and 5 bases at J, with 8 bases between the two ends. This CDR3 region has 11 residues. Per germline, CDR1 MNHEY and CDR2 SVGAGI. This CDR3 reads CASRLAHEQYF. CDR3 nucleotide sequence: TGTGCCAGCAGACTAGCCCACGAGCAGTACTTC.

The chain employs TRBV10-3 and TRBJ2-7, with D perhaps TRBD1 (6 bases). Germline CDR1 ENHRY, CDR2 SYGVKD. The CDR3 is 16 amino acids. Trimming left V 2 bases short and J 2 bases short, with 16 bases between. CDR3 in amino acids: CAISEEVTGYTYEQYF. CDR3 DNA sequence: TGTGCCATCAGTGAGGAGGTAACAGGGTACACCTACGAGCAGTACTTC.

The genes are TRBV4-1 and TRBJ2-5, with D unresolved. Germline CDR1 MGHRA, CDR2 YSYEKL. This CDR3 is built from 11 residues. Between the trimmed V and J ends, which lost 3 bases and 13 bases, there was a span of 12 bases. The CDR3 sequence: CASSQGRLLYF. The CDR3 bases are TGCGCCAGCAGCCAGGGCAGACTCTTGTACTTC.